The 15 T cell receptor beta chains listed next were all sequenced from one sample in a study of CDR3 diversity in severe acne (dated by TCRdb to the late 2010s). The library came from PCR. Sequencing took place on an Illumina HiSeq 2000. TCRdb passed the public sequencing reads through fastp at Q25 and MiXCR, retaining productive beta sequences. All rows with the same CDR3 protein become a single entry with the most common DNA and genes. For this sample the table gives fewer than 90,000 distinct CDR3 sequences, of which under 55% were detected only once. The ten largest clonotypes hold 11% of the sample. The sequenced sample consisted of blood. The origin of the receptors is a male donor with severe acne vulgaris.

This clonotype was recorded at least ten times. The genes are TRBV5-1 and TRBJ2-1; perhaps D is TRBD1 or TRBD2 (5 bases each). Trimming pared 0 bases from V and 6 bases from J, leaving 13 bases between. The germline gives CDR1 SGHRS, CDR2 YFSETQ. This CDR3 is built from 15 residues. Here the CDR3 reads CASSLEGIGTNEQFF. The CDR3 nucleotides read TGCGCCAGCAGCTTGGAGGGGATTGGGACCAATGAGCAGTTCTTC.

As concerns this clonotype: A much bigger clone sits one base away, suggesting this may be a read error. No DNA is shown, since the ends of the CDR3 on it are uncertain; the CDR3 is the one TCRdb lists. This chain links TRBV5-1 with TRBJ2-3; the table's TRBD1 call for D was not verified on the DNA. The CDR3 spans 15 amino acids, including both terminal residues. Germline V gives CDR1 SGHRS, CDR2 YFSETQ. The CDR3 loop reads CASSLWGTGTDTQNF.

This clonotype was observed at least ten times. The rearrangement links TRBV5-4 to TRBJ2-6; no reliable D call. Germline CDR1 and CDR2: SGHNT and YYREEE (reference sequence). This CDR3 is 14 amino acids long. The V and J ends lost 4 bases and 5 bases respectively, with 10 bases between them. The CDR3 here is CASSADFRANVLTF. The CDR3 DNA is TGTGCCAGCAGCGCCGATTTTAGGGCCAACGTCCTGACTTTC.

This clonotype turned up a few times. DNA for the CDR3: TGTGCCAGCAGCCGCCTGGGTTTAAGCTCCTACAATGAGCAGTTCTTC. This translates into CASSRLGLSSYNEQFF. The chain links TRBV9 to TRBJ2-1; D remains ambiguous. CDR3 length: 16 amino acids. V was shortened by 4 bases and J by 0 bases, with 14 bases between the two germline ends. Germline CDR1 reads SGDLS; CDR2 reads YYNGEE.

In this sample, this clonotype turned up a few times. V is TRBV9 and J is TRBJ1-4, with D possibly being TRBD1 (5 bases). The CDR3 totals 15 residues. Germline loops: CDR1 SGDLS, CDR2 YYNGEE. Deletions cut 0 bases from V and 7 bases from J, with 13 bases between. Here the CDR3 DNA reads TGTGCCAGCAGCGTAGGCACTGGGGGTATTGAAAAACTGTTTTTT. This encodes CASSVGTGGIEKLFF.

In regard to this clonotype: Germline is not matched at one junction end, which may reflect a read error. The chain combines TRBV7-9 with TRBJ2-2; maybe TRBD1 (6 bases). Germline CDR1 SEHNR, CDR2 FQNEAQ (reference sequence). The CDR3 contains 16 residues. The CDR3 DNA is TGCGCCAGCAGCCGTACTCGGACAGAGGACACCGGGGAGCTGTTTTTT. It codes for CASSRTRTEDTGELFF.

With respect to this clonotype: This may come from a read error, since a much larger clone is one base off. The rearrangement links TRBV12-3 or TRBV12-4 to TRBJ2-3; TRBD2 is a possible D gene (5 bases). This CDR3 is 16 amino acids long. Here the CDR3 DNA reads TGTGCCAGCAGTCCCAAGCGGTTAGATCCCACAGATACGCGGTATTTT. It translates to CASSPKRLDPTDTRYF.

The CDR3 nucleotides read TGTGCCAGCAGTAATTCCGCGGGCCTCCTCACAGATACGCAGTATTTT. The encoded protein is CASSNSAGLLTDTQYF. The rearrangement joins TRBV7-9 to TRBJ2-3; TRBD2 is a possible D gene (5 bases). V dropped 6 bases and J dropped 2 bases, with 18 bases sitting between them. Germline V gene sequence: CDR1 SEHNR, CDR2 FQNEAQ (reference sequence). The length of the CDR3 is 16 residues.

Comments on this clonotype: Its ends do not fully match the called genes, so a read error is possible. The J gene is TRBJ1-4, the V gene TRBV2, with 7 bases fitting TRBD1. Germline CDR1 SNHLY, CDR2 FYNNEI. This CDR3 is 13 amino acids long. DNA for the CDR3: TGTGTCAGCAGGGGGGGGGCGGGGGAAAAACTGTTTTTT. It yields the protein CVSRGGAGEKLFF.

Concerning this clonotype itself: The CDR3 ends on some other residue instead of the conserved phenylalanine or tryptophan, so this is likely a read error. It is unclear where the CDR3 begins or ends on the DNA, so no DNA is shown, and the CDR3 is as TCRdb lists it. The rearrangement joins TRBV4-1 to TRBJ2-1. Germline-derived CDR1 and CDR2 are MGHRA and YSYEKL. The CDR3 length is 11 residues, termini included. The CDR3 region is CASSQWFEQLL.

In this sample, this clonotype turned up a few times. The chain has TRBV5-5 and TRBJ2-1, with a possible D match to TRBD1 (5 bases). CDR3 length equals 13 residues. V lost 3 bases to trimming and J lost 8 bases, with 12 bases between them. CDR1 is SGHKS, CDR2 YYEKEE, per germline (reference sequence). The CDR3 loop is CASSSDRPYEQFF. The CDR3 DNA is TGTGCCAGCAGCTCAGACAGACCTTATGAGCAGTTCTTC.

The chain has TRBV20-1 and TRBJ2-3; TRBD2 aligns across 11 bases. The CDR3 is made up of 17 amino acids. Germline V gene data show CDR1 as DFQATT and CDR2 as SNEGSKA (reference sequence). Trimming took 3 bases from V and 1 from J; bases not matched to a gene: 9. The CDR3 DNA sequence: TGCAGTGCTAGTATGCGCGCTAGCGGGAGGCGCACAGATACGCAGTATTTT. Its translation: CSASMRASGRRTDTQYF.

Details on this clonotype: The CDR3 ends on some other residue instead of the conserved phenylalanine or tryptophan, so this is likely a read error. This rearrangement joins TRBV19 to TRBJ2-2, with a possible D match to TRBD2 (5 bases). Germline V gene sequence: CDR1 LNHDA, CDR2 SQIVND (reference sequence). V shed 3 bases and J shed 4 bases, with 15 bases lying between them. This CDR3 region has 16 residues. CDR3 coding DNA: TGTGCCAGTAGTATTTCTACTAGACGAGGCACCGGGGAGCTGTTTCTT. Protein product: CASSISTRRGTGELFL.

In regard to this clonotype: This may be a read error: a much more frequent sequence differs by one nucleotide. The chain uses TRBV7-2 and TRBJ2-5; 7 bases match TRBD2. There are 16 residues in the CDR3. Germline lookup yields CDR1 SGHTA and CDR2 FQGNSA. CDR3 sequence (DNA): TGTGCCAGCAGCTCCTGGGGTAGCGGGCACCAAAAGACCCAGTACTTC. This translates into CASSSWGSGHQKTQYF.

The gene calls are TRBV24-1 and TRBJ2-7; D gene unclear. Trimming removed 1 base from V and 2 bases from J, with 14 bases in between. CDR1 and CDR2 from the germline V gene are KGHDR and SFDVKD. There are 16 residues in the CDR3. The CDR3 protein is CATSDFFLLGPYEQYF. Written as DNA, the CDR3 is TGTGCCACCAGTGATTTCTTCTTGTTGGGCCCCTACGAGCAGTACTTC.